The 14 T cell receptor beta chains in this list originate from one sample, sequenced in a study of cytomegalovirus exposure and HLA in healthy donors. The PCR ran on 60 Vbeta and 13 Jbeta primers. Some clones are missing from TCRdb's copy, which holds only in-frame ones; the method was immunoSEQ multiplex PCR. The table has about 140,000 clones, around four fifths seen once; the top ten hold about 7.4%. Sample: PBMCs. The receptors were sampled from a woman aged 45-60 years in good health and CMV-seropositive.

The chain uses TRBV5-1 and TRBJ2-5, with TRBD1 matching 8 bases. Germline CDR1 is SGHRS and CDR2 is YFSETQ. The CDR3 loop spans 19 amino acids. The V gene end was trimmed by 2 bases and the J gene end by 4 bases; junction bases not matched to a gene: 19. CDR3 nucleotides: TGCGCCAGCAGCTTACAGGGACAGGAAGGTCGTAGGAGCCGAGAGACCCAGTACTTC. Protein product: CASSLQGQEGRRSRETQYF.

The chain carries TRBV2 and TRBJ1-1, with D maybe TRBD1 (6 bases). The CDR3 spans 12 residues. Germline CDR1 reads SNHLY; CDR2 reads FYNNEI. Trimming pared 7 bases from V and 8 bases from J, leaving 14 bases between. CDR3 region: CASTSTGIEAFF. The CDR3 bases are TGTGCCAGCACCTCAACAGGGATAGAAGCTTTCTTT.

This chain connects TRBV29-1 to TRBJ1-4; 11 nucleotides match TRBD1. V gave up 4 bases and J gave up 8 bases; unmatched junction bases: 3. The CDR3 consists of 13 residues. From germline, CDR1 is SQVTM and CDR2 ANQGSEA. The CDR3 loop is CSVGTGGDEKLFF. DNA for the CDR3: TGCAGCGTTGGGACAGGGGGCGACGAAAAACTGTTTTTT.

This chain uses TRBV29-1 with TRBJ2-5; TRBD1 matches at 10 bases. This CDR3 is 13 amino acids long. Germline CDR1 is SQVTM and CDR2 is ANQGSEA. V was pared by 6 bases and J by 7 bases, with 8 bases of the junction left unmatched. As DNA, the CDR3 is TGCAGCGTATACGAGGGGGACAGGGGGACCCAGTACTTC. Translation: CSVYEGDRGTQYF.

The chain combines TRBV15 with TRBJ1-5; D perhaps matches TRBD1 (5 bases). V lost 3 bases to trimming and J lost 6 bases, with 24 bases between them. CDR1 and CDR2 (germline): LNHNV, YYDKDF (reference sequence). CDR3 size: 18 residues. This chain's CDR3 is CATSSGGGRVPQGQPQHF. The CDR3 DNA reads TGTGCCACCAGCAGCGGGGGGGGTCGGGTCCCCCAGGGTCAGCCCCAGCATTTT.

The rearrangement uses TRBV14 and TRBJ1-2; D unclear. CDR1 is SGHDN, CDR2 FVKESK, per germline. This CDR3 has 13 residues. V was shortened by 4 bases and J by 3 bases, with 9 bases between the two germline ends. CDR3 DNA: TGTGCCAGCAGCCCCGGTGCGCACTATGGCTACACCTTC. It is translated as CASSPGAHYGYTF.

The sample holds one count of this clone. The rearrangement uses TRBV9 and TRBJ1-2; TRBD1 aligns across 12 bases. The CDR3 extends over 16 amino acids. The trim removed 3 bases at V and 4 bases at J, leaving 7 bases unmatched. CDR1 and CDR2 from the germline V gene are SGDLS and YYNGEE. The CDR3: CASSEDSGQGAYGYTF. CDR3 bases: TGTGCCAGCAGCGAGGACTCGGGACAGGGGGCCTATGGCTACACCTTC. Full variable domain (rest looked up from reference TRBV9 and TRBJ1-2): DSGVTQTPKHLITATGQRVTLRCSPRSGDLSVYWYQQSLDQGLQFLIQYYNGEERAKGNILERFSAQQFPDLHSELNLSSLELGDSALYFCASSEDSGQGAYGYTFGSGTRLTVV.

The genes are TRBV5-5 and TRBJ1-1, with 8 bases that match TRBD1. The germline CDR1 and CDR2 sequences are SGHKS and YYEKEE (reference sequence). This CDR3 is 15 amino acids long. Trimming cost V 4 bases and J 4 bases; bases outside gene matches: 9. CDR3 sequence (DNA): TGTGCCAGCAGCCCGAGCAGGGGGCTTGGCACTGAAGCTTTCTTT. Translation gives CASSPSRGLGTEAFF.

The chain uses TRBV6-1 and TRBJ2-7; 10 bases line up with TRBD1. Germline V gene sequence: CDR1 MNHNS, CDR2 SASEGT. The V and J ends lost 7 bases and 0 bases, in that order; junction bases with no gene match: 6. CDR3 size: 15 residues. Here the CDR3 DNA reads TGTGCCAGCATCCCGGACAGGGGGAGCTCCTACGAGCAGTACTTC. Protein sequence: CASIPDRGSSYEQYF.

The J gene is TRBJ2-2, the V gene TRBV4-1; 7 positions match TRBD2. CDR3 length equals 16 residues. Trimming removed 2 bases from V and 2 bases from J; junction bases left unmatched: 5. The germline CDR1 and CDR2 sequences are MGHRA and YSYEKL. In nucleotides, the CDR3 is TGCGCCAGCAGCCAAAAGTCGACTAGCAACACCGGGGAGCTGTTTTTT. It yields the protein CASSQKSTSNTGELFF.

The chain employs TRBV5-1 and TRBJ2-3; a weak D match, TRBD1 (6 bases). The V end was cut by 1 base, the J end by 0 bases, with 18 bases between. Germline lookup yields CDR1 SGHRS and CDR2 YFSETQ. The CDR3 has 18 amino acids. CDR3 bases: TGCGCCAGCAGCTTGTCAGTTCTGGGGGCAGGCAGCACAGATACGCAGTATTTT. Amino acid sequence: CASSLSVLGAGSTDTQYF. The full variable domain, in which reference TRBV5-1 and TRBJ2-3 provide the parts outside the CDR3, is KAGVTQTPRYLIKTRGQQVTLSCSPISGHRSVSWYQQTPGQGLQFLFEYFSETQRNKGNFPGRFSGRQFSNSRSEMNVSTLELGDSALYLCASSLSVLGAGSTDTQYFGPGTRLTVL.

CDR3 loop: CASSIWRINQPQHF. Written as DNA, the CDR3 is TGTGCCAGTAGTATTTGGCGGATTAATCAGCCCCAGCATTTT. The chain is built from TRBV19 and TRBJ1-5; D is unresolved. The CDR3 contains 14 residues. Germline CDR1 and CDR2: LNHDA and SQIVND (reference sequence). The ends were cut back, 3 bases at V and 4 bases at J, with 10 bases in the middle.

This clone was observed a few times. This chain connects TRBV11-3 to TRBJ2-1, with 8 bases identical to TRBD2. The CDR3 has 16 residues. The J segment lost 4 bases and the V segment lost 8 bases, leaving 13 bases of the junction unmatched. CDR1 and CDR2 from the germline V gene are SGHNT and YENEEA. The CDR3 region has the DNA TGTGCCAGCTCCTCTAAAGCGGGAGTCCCTTACAATGAGCAGTTCTTC. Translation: CASSSKAGVPYNEQFF.

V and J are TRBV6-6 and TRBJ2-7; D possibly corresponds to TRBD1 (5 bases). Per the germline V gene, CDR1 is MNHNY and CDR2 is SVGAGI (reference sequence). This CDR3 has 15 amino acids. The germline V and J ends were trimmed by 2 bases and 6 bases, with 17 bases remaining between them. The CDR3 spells CASSYPQGSRGEQYF. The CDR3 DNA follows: TGTGCCAGCAGTTACCCCCAGGGCAGTCGAGGCGAGCAGTACTTC.